This TCR beta chain appears in the sequencing data of a study of response to subunit inactivated influenza vaccine. TCRdb reanalysed the RT-PCR reads using MiXCR and keeps one entry per CDR3 protein. This table holds about 780,000 distinct CDR3 sequences, under 20% found once. Points from the study as a whole: Authors suggested that a seasonal influenza vaccination recruits few new T cells each time.

To note about this clonotype: The antigen remains undetermined.

Germline CDR1 and CDR2: KGHDR and SFDVKD. Between the trimmed V and J ends, which lost 5 bases and 0 bases, there was a span of 9 bases. This CDR3 is 15 amino acids long. The J gene is TRBJ2-2, the V gene TRBV24-1; D may be TRBD2 (5 bases). Sequenced material: PBMCs from blood, taken about 5 days after vaccination. This clonotype was sampled from a man aged 45-65 years who received an inactivated influenza vaccine. The CDR3 nucleotides read TGTGCCACCAGTGCGAGGGTGTCGAACACCGGGGAGCTGTTTTTT. Translating gives CATSARVSNTGELFF.